Below, 3 T cell receptor beta chains from the same sample are listed, as sequenced in a study of beta chain features in type 1 diabetes. Their target antigens are unknown. Every bit of the isolated RNA underwent reverse transcription, so sequencing read expressed TCRB transcripts. Clones were read by immunoSEQ multiplex PCR, and TCRdb kept only the in-frame ones, dropping some. The sample holds some 350,000 clones, around 10% seen once. Study results and limitations: People with Type 1 diabetes carried modestly yet significantly shorter TCRB CDR3s in all four CD4+ subsets.

Sample: central memory CD4+ T cells from blood. These receptors were taken from a man aged 25 to 45 with type 1 diabetes.

This clone was counted at least ten times. The chain carries TRBV2 and TRBJ2-6, with D perhaps matching TRBD1 (6 bases). V lost 7 bases, J lost 3 bases, and 16 bases lay in between. Germline loops: CDR1 SNHLY, CDR2 FYNNEI. The CDR3 consists of 16 residues. The CDR3 DNA is TGTGCCAGCACGCGTGGGGGCGCCGATGGGGCCAACGTCCTGACTTTC. It codes for CASTRGGADGANVLTF. The full variable domain, completed using reference TRBV2 and TRBJ2-6, is EPEVTQTPSHQVTQMGQEVILRCVPISNHLYFYWYRQILGQKVEFLVSFYNNEISEKSEIFDDQFSVERPDGSNFTLKIRSTKLEDSAMYFCASTRGGADGANVLTFGAGSRLTVL.

This clone was counted only a few times. The chain joins TRBV2 to TRBJ2-5, with D unclear. Germline values: CDR1 SNHLY, CDR2 FYNNEI. V was pared by 5 bases and J by 3 bases, with 10 bases between. The CDR3 runs 13 residues. Here the CDR3 DNA reads TGTGCCAGCAGTCCCCGGCGCGAAGAGACCCAGTACTTC. Residues: CASSPRREETQYF.

The genes are TRBV5-4 and TRBJ2-3; no reliable D call. V dropped 0 bases and J dropped 3 bases, with 8 bases sitting between them. This CDR3 comprises 14 residues. Germline V lookup: CDR1 SGHNT, CDR2 YYREEE (reference sequence). CDR3: CASSLGTRTDTQYF. The CDR3 region has the DNA TGTGCCAGCAGCTTGGGGACCAGAACAGATACGCAGTATTTT. Supplemented by reference TRBV5-4 and TRBJ2-3, the full variable domain reads ETGVTQSPTHLIKTRGQQVTLRCSSQSGHNTVSWYQQALGQGPQFIFQYYREEENGRGNFPPRFSGLQFPNYSSELNVNALELDDSALYLCASSLGTRTDTQYFGPGTRLTVL.